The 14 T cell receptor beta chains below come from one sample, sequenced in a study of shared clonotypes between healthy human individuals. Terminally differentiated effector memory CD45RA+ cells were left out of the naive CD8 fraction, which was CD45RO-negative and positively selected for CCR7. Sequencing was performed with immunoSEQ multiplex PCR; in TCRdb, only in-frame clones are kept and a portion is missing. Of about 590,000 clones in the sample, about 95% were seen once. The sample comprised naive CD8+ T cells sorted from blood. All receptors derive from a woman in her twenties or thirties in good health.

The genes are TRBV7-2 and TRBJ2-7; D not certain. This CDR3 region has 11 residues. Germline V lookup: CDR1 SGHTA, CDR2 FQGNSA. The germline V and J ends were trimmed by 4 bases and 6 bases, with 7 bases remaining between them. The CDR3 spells CASSSGFEQYF. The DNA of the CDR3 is TGTGCCAGCAGCTCTGGGTTCGAGCAGTACTTC.

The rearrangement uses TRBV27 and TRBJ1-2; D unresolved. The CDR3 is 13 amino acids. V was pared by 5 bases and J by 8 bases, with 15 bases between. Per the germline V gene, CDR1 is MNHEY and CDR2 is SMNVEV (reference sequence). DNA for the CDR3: TGTGCCAGCAGTCCAACCAGACACGGAGGCTACACCTTC. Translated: CASSPTRHGGYTF.

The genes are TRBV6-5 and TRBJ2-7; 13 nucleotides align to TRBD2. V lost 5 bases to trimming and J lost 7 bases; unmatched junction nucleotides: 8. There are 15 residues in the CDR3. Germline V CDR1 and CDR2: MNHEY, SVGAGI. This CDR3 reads CASSLGLGLAGEQYF. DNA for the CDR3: TGTGCCAGCAGTCTCGGACTGGGACTAGCGGGGGAGCAGTACTTC.

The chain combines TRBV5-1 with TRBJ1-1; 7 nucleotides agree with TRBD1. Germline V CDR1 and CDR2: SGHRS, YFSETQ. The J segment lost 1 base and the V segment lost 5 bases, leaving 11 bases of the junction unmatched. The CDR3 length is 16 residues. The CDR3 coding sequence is TGCGCCAGCAGGGCGGGAGGGGGCTGGACGAACACTGAAGCTTTCTTT. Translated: CASRAGGGWTNTEAFF.

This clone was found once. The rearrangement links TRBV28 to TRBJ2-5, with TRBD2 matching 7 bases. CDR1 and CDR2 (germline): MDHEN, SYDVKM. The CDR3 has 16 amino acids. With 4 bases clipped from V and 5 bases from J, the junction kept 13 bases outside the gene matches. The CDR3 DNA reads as TGTGCCAGCAGTTCTCTAGCGGCTACCACGCAGGAGACCCAGTACTTC. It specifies CASSSLAATTQETQYF.

CDR3 DNA sequence: TGTGCCAGCAGCCAAGGGGTGGGGAACACTGAAGCTTTCTTT. The encoded protein is CASSQGVGNTEAFF. V gene TRBV28 combines with J gene TRBJ1-1; tentatively, D is TRBD1 (5 bases). The length of the CDR3 is 14 residues. Trimming cost V 6 bases and J 1 base, with 12 bases left between them. Per the germline V gene, CDR1 is MDHEN and CDR2 is SYDVKM.

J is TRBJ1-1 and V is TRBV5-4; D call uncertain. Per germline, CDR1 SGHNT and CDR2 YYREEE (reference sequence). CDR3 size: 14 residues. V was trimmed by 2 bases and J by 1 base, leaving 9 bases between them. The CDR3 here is CASSFKARNTEAFF. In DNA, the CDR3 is TGTGCCAGCAGCTTTAAAGCCCGGAACACTGAAGCTTTCTTT.

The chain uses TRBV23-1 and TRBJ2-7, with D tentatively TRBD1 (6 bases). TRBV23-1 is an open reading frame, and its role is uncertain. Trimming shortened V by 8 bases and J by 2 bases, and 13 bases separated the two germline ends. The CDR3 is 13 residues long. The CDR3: CASFRGGAYEQYF. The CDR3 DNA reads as TGCGCCAGCTTCAGGGGCGGAGCCTACGAGCAGTACTTC.

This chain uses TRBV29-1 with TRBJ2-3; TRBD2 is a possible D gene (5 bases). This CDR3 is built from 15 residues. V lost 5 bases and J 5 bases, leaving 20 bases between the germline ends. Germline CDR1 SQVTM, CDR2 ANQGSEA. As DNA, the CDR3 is TGCAGCGTTTGGGGTAAGGAGCGGACCCAAGATACGCAGTATTTT. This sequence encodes CSVWGKERTQDTQYF.

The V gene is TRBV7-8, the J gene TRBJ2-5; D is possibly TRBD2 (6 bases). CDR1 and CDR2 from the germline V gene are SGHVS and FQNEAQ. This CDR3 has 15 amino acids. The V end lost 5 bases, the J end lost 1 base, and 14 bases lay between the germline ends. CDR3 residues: CASSLPGLRQETQYF. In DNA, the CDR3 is TGTGCCAGCAGCCTACCGGGACTTCGCCAAGAGACCCAGTACTTC.

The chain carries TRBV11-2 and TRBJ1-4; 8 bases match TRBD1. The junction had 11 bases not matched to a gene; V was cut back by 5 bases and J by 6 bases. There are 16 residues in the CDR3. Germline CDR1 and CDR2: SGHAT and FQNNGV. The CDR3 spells CASSPRQGRKDEKLFF. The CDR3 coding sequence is TGTGCCAGCAGCCCAAGACAGGGGCGAAAGGATGAAAAACTGTTTTTT. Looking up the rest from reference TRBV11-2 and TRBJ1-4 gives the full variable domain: EAGVAQSPRYKIIEKRQSVAFWCNPISGHATLYWYQQILGQGPKLLIQFQNNGVVDDSQLPKDRFSAERLKGVDSTLKIQPAKLEDSAVYLCASSPRQGRKDEKLFFGSGTQLSVL.

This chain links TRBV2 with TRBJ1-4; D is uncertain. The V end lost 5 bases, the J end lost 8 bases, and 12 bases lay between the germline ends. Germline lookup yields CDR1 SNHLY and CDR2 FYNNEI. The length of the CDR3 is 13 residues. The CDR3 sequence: CASSSWGREKLFF. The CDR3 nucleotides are TGTGCCAGCAGTTCTTGGGGAAGGGAAAAACTGTTTTTT.

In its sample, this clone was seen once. DNA of the CDR3: TGTGCCAGTAGCTTTGGCCCCGGGTTTTACGAGCAGTACTTC. As protein: CASSFGPGFYEQYF. The gene calls are TRBV19 and TRBJ2-7; D is uncertain. This CDR3 is built from 14 residues. Germline V gene data show CDR1 as LNHDA and CDR2 as SQIVND (reference sequence). Trimming removed 6 bases at V and 4 bases at J, with 16 bases between.

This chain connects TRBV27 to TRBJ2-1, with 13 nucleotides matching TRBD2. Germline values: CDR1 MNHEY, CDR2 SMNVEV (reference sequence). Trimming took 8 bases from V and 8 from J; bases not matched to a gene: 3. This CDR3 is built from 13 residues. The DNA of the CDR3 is TGTGCCAGCGGGACTAGCGGGATCGATGAGCAGTTCTTC. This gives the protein CASGTSGIDEQFF.